Reported below is one T cell receptor beta chain. Its antigen remains unidentified. Trimming shortened V by 5 bases and J by 5 bases, and 9 bases separated the two germline ends. Germline V gene data show CDR1 as SGHNT and CDR2 as YYREEE (reference sequence). The CDR3 is made up of 12 amino acids. This entry comes from a study of cytomegalovirus exposure and HLA in healthy donors. Study-level information: Some 180 million T cells yielded some 120 million unique TCR beta sequences in earlier analysis.

Study results and caveats: As confirmed in vitro, three CMV-associated chains were specific for CMV antigens. Several top significant clusters appeared, in a later analysis, to be linked to common viral pathogens.

13 Jbeta primers and 60 Vbeta primers were used for the PCR. Libraries were prepared by immunoSEQ multiplex PCR; TCRdb keeps only in-frame clonotypes and omits some of them. Among about 260,000 clones listed, 70% to 90% were seen once. The chain carries TRBV5-4 and TRBJ2-3; D remains ambiguous. The specimen sequenced was PBMCs. This receptor was obtained from a middle-aged woman in good health and CMV-seropositive. The CDR3 spells CASRREVDTQYF. As DNA, the CDR3 is TGTGCCAGCAGGAGAGAGGTAGATACGCAGTATTTT.